One and the same sample provided the 19 T cell receptor beta chains below, sequenced in a study of blood T cells in healthy people across ages. Combining a sample-barcoded 5' primer with a J-beta primer mix, a second PCR ran for about 7 to 11 cycles. TCRdb redid the calling of the 5' RACE reads with MiXCR, one entry per CDR3 protein. The sample comprises about 1 million distinct CDR3 sequences, 40% to 50% of which are singletons, and 15% to 20% rests with the top ten. The sequenced sample was blood. The receptors were sampled from a woman aged 60-75 years in good health.

In its sample, this clonotype was seen many times. The chain uses TRBV15 and TRBJ2-7; 7 nucleotides align to TRBD2. The V and J ends lost 0 bases and 2 bases, in that order; junction bases with no gene match: 10. The CDR3 has 17 amino acids. Germline V gene sequence: CDR1 LNHNV, CDR2 YYDKDF (reference sequence). The chain's CDR3 is CATSRDLSSGIAYEQYF. The CDR3 DNA reads as TGTGCCACCAGCAGAGATCTTTCTAGCGGTATAGCCTACGAGCAGTACTTC.

This clonotype showed up just a few times. The chain couples TRBV4-1 to TRBJ2-1, with 11 bases aligning to TRBD1. Germline V CDR1 and CDR2: MGHRA, YSYEKL. CDR3 size: 15 residues. Trimming at V came to 4 bases and at J to 9 bases, leaving 8 bases not matched to a gene. In DNA, the CDR3 is TGCGCCAGCAGCCTCCGGGACAGGGGGTCAGGTGAGCAGTTCTTC. Amino acid sequence: CASSLRDRGSGEQFF.

This clonotype was counted only a few times. The chain links TRBV2 to TRBJ2-7, with 8 bases lining up with TRBD2. The CDR3 has 15 residues. Germline CDR1 and CDR2: SNHLY and FYNNEI. The ends lost 3 bases at V and 0 bases at J; junction bases unmatched: 4. CDR3 residues: CASSEVLAASYEQYF. CDR3 nucleotides: TGTGCCAGCAGTGAGGTACTAGCGGCCTCCTACGAGCAGTACTTC.

The rearrangement joins TRBV25-1 to TRBJ1-2; tentatively, D is TRBD1 (6 bases). The length of the CDR3 is 11 residues. V shed 6 bases and J shed 7 bases, with 9 bases lying between them. Germline V gene sequence: CDR1 MGHDK, CDR2 SYGVNS. CDR3 DNA sequence: TGTGCCAGCAGGGGGGCTGGTGGCTACACCTTC. It specifies CASRGAGGYTF.

This clonotype has just one count. The V gene is TRBV12-3 or TRBV12-4, the J gene TRBJ2-5; maybe TRBD2 (7 bases). Trimming removed 6 bases from V and 4 bases from J, with 12 bases in between. This CDR3 has 13 amino acids. The CDR3: CASRGASGETQYF. CDR3 DNA: TGTGCCAGCAGGGGGGCTAGCGGAGAGACCCAGTACTTC.

This clonotype came up once. A much bigger clone sits one base away, suggesting this may be a read error. The chain's CDR3 is CAWVQETQYF. The CDR3 DNA reads TGTGCCTGGGTTCAAGAGACCCAGTACTTC. The rearrangement uses TRBV30 and TRBJ2-5, with D uncertain. V lost 5 bases to trimming and J lost 2 bases, with 3 bases between them. This CDR3 is built from 10 residues. CDR1 is GTSNPN, CDR2 SVGIG, per germline (reference sequence). The full variable domain, completed using reference TRBV30 and TRBJ2-5, is SQTIHQWPATLVQPVGSPLSLECTVEGTSNPNLYWYRQAAGRGLQLLFYSVGIGQISSEVPQNLSASRPQDRQFILSSKKLLLSDSGFYLCAWVQETQYFGPGTRLLVL.

The rearrangement uses TRBV29-1 and TRBJ1-1; 7 bases are a match to TRBD1. Germline V CDR1 and CDR2: SQVTM, ANQGSEA. After removal of 0 bases from V and 11 bases from J, the junction contained 6 bases not matched to a gene. This CDR3 has 12 amino acids. DNA of the CDR3: TGCAGCGTTGAAGATCGAGAGGGGGCGGCTTTCTTT. This sequence encodes CSVEDREGAAFF.

This clonotype was counted between two and nine times. This chain links TRBV12-3 or TRBV12-4 with TRBJ1-5; TRBD1 might be the D (5 bases). V was trimmed by 7 bases and J by 5 bases, leaving 12 bases between them. The CDR3 covers 13 residues. The CDR3 region has the DNA TGTGCCAGCACCGGAGGAGGGGATCAGCCCCAGCATTTT. Translating it yields CASTGGGDQPQHF.

This clonotype has just a few counts. This sequence joins TRBV10-3 and TRBJ2-1; tentatively, D is TRBD2 (6 bases). Germline assignment: CDR1 ENHRY and CDR2 SYGVKD. Trimming took 6 bases from V and 8 from J, leaving 17 bases between them. The CDR3 length is 14 residues. CDR3 region: CAISPLEGVDEQFF. The DNA of the CDR3 is TGTGCCATCAGCCCCCTGGAGGGCGTCGATGAGCAGTTCTTC.

The chain uses TRBV27 and TRBJ1-6; tentatively, D is TRBD1 (6 bases). The CDR3 runs 13 residues. Germline CDR1 MNHEY, CDR2 SMNVEV (reference sequence). Trimming removed 4 bases at V and 9 bases at J, with 10 bases between. CDR3 DNA: TGTGCCAGCAGTTGGACAGTAGGTTCACCCCTCCACTTT. Its protein product is CASSWTVGSPLHF.

This clonotype was detected only once. One end of the junction varies from germline; a read error may be responsible. The chain links TRBV12-3 or TRBV12-4 to TRBJ1-2; 7 bases are a match to TRBD1. The CDR3 sequence is 14 residues long. The DNA of the CDR3 is TGTGCCGGCAGTTTAGTCGTGACAGGGAAAGGCTACACCTTC. Encoded protein: CAGSLVVTGKGYTF.

The chain couples TRBV20-1 to TRBJ2-7; 9 nucleotides align to TRBD2. Trimming at V came to 5 bases and at J to 3 bases, leaving 11 bases not matched to a gene. This CDR3 is built from 15 residues. Germline lookup yields CDR1 DFQATT and CDR2 SNEGSKA (reference sequence). CDR3 region: CSAGSPSGTGYEQYF. In DNA, the CDR3 is TGCAGTGCTGGTTCGCCTAGCGGGACGGGCTACGAGCAGTACTTC.

The gene calls are TRBV6-5 and TRBJ2-1; D is unclear. This CDR3 spans 14 amino acids. CDR1 MNHEY and CDR2 SVGAGI come from the germline V gene. V gave up 5 bases and J gave up 6 bases, with 14 bases separating them. The CDR3 reads CASSTSGPSNEQFF. In DNA, the CDR3 is TGTGCCAGCAGTACATCCGGGCCCAGCAATGAGCAGTTCTTC.

The gene calls are TRBV5-1 and TRBJ2-7, with TRBD2 as a possible D gene (6 bases). CDR3 length: 17 amino acids. CDR1 is SGHRS, CDR2 YFSETQ, per germline. Trimming shortened V by 0 bases and J by 5 bases, and 21 bases separated the two germline ends. The CDR3 region is CASSLVGRRGTDNEQYF. For the CDR3, the DNA is TGCGCCAGCAGCTTGGTCGGGCGGCGCGGGACCGATAACGAGCAGTACTTC. The whole variable domain, filled in from reference TRBV5-1 and TRBJ2-7, reads KAGVTQTPRYLIKTRGQQVTLSCSPISGHRSVSWYQQTPGQGLQFLFEYFSETQRNKGNFPGRFSGRQFSNSRSEMNVSTLELGDSALYLCASSLVGRRGTDNEQYFGPGTRLTVT.

This chain uses TRBV27 with TRBJ2-7; 14 nucleotides match TRBD2. V shed 2 bases, J shed 9 bases, and the junction held 9 bases outside the gene matches. The CDR3 runs to 16 residues. CDR1 is MNHEY, CDR2 SMNVEV, per germline (reference sequence). CDR3 sequence: CASSLAPGLAGERQYF. The CDR3 DNA reads TGTGCCAGCAGTTTAGCACCGGGACTAGCGGGAGAAAGGCAGTACTTC.

V gene TRBV6-2 or TRBV6-3 combines with J gene TRBJ2-3; 13 bases line up with TRBD2. Germline CDR1 reads MNHEY; CDR2 reads SVGEGT. Unmatched junction bases numbered 5, after V lost 5 bases and J lost 0 bases. This CDR3 comprises 17 residues. The CDR3 DNA follows: TGTGCCAGCAGTCAACCGGGACTAGCGGGGAGCACAGATACGCAGTATTTT. This sequence encodes CASSQPGLAGSTDTQYF.

A few counts support this clonotype. This chain uses TRBV5-1 with TRBJ2-7; the match to TRBD2 covers 8 bases. Trimming cost V 1 base and J 0 bases; bases outside gene matches: 6. The CDR3 length is 16 residues. The germline gives CDR1 SGHRS, CDR2 YFSETQ. Here the CDR3 DNA reads TGCGCCAGCAGCTTGACTAGCGGTCCAGCCTCCTACGAGCAGTACTTC. It is translated as CASSLTSGPASYEQYF. The complete variable domain, with remaining parts taken from reference TRBV5-1 and TRBJ2-7, reads KAGVTQTPRYLIKTRGQQVTLSCSPISGHRSVSWYQQTPGQGLQFLFEYFSETQRNKGNFPGRFSGRQFSNSRSEMNVSTLELGDSALYLCASSLTSGPASYEQYFGPGTRLTVT.

The J gene is TRBJ2-1, the V gene TRBV7-2; the match to TRBD2 covers 7 bases. This CDR3 has 18 amino acids. CDR1 is SGHTA and CDR2 is FQGNSA in the germline V gene. Germline trimming cut 0 bases from V and 0 bases from J; bases unmatched to any gene: 8. The CDR3 protein is CASSLAALASRSYNEQFF. The CDR3 DNA sequence: TGTGCCAGCAGCTTAGCTGCACTAGCGTCCCGCTCCTACAATGAGCAGTTCTTC.

This clonotype was counted only a few times. The chain uses TRBV6-6 and TRBJ2-1, with TRBD2 matching over 7 bases. V trimming: 0 bases; J trimming: 1 base; junction bases outside the gene matches: 6. Germline V CDR1 and CDR2: MNHNY, SVGAGI (reference sequence). The CDR3 has 17 residues. This CDR3 reads CASSYSRAGVSYNEQFF. In DNA, the CDR3 is TGTGCCAGCAGTTACTCTCGGGCGGGAGTGTCCTACAATGAGCAGTTCTTC.